This T cell receptor beta chain was documented in a study of blood T cell repertoires in COVID-19. Per the study methods: How many nucleated cells were present was estimated from reference gene primer amplification. Sequencing was performed with immunoSEQ multiplex PCR; in TCRdb, only in-frame clones are kept and a portion is missing. The V and J calls and clone size come from that table; D and trimming were worked out from the DNA. Here the sample spans just over 350,000 clones, 75% to 90% being singletons. The CDR3 spans 15 residues. V was cut by 7 bases and J by 7 bases, with 19 bases left in between. Germline CDR1 is MNHEY and CDR2 is SVGAGI.

The chain carries TRBV6-5 and TRBJ1-4, with D perhaps TRBD1 (5 bases). This TCR derives from a woman aged 55 to 70 with COVID-19, enrolled during active disease. Source material: peripheral blood. CDR3 DNA sequence: TGTGCCAGCATCCTCAGGGTTGGTTTTAGTGAAAAACTGTTTTTT. Amino acid sequence: CASILRVGFSEKLFF.